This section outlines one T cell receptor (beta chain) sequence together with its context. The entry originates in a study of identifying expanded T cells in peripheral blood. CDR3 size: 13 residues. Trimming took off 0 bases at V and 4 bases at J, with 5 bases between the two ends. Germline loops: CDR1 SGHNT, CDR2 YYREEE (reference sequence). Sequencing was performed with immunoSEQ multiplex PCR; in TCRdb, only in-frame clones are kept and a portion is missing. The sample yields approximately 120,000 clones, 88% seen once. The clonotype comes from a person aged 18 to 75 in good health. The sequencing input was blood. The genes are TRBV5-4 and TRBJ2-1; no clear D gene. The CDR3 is CASSLGGYNEQFF. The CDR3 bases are TGTGCCAGCAGCTTGGGCGGTTACAATGAGCAGTTCTTC.